Shown below are 12 T cell receptor beta chains from a single sample sequenced in a study of blood T cell repertoires in COVID-19. Some clones are missing from TCRdb's copy, which holds only in-frame ones; the method was immunoSEQ multiplex PCR. Among approximately 69,000 clones listed, 82% were seen once. Sequenced input: peripheral blood. The source is a woman aged 80 or over with acute or convalescent COVID-19.

This clone was seen more than once but under ten times. The chain combines TRBV28 with TRBJ1-1; D is unresolved. Trimming took off 4 bases at V and 10 bases at J, with 16 bases between the two ends. CDR1 is MDHEN and CDR2 is SYDVKM in the germline V gene. This CDR3 spans 13 amino acids. The CDR3 here is CASSSNPYLGAFF. Written as DNA, the CDR3 is TGTGCCAGCAGTTCCAACCCTTACCTCGGAGCTTTCTTT.

The gene calls are TRBV28 and TRBJ2-3; 10 bases align to TRBD1. Germline loops: CDR1 MDHEN, CDR2 SYDVKM. Germline trimming cut 6 bases from V and 6 bases from J; bases unmatched to any gene: 9. This CDR3 is built from 15 residues. The CDR3 protein is CASSGLGQGKDTQYF. In DNA form, the CDR3 reads TGTGCCAGCAGCGGGTTGGGACAGGGGAAGGATACGCAGTATTTT.

Remarks on this clone: Relative to the germline gene, one junction end is altered; a read error may explain this. CDR3 in amino acids: CASSAPTGAGNTIYF. CDR3 in DNA: TGTGCCAGCTCAGCACCGACCGGGGCTGGAAACACCATATATTTT. This chain connects TRBV18 to TRBJ1-3; unclear D gene. Germline CDR1 is KGHSH and CDR2 is LQKENI. The CDR3 totals 15 residues.

The rearrangement joins TRBV30 to TRBJ1-2; 8 bases match TRBD1. Trimming removed 3 bases from V and 8 bases from J; junction bases left unmatched: 5. Germline CDR1 and CDR2: GTSNPN and SVGIG (reference sequence). This CDR3 has 12 amino acids. In nucleotides, the CDR3 is TGTGCCTGGAGGACAGGGGTGGGAGGCTACACCTTC. Translating gives CAWRTGVGGYTF.

The genes are TRBV2 and TRBJ1-3; 8 positions agree with TRBD1. Trimming cost V 7 bases and J 0 bases; bases outside gene matches: 8. Germline loops: CDR1 SNHLY, CDR2 FYNNEI. The CDR3 has 16 residues. Here the CDR3 reads CASKALTGGSGNTIYF. DNA for the CDR3: TGTGCCAGCAAAGCCTTAACAGGGGGCTCTGGAAACACCATATATTTT.

This clone was detected many times. The chain combines TRBV7-9 with TRBJ2-7; 7 bases align to TRBD1. After removal of 6 bases from V and 2 bases from J, the junction contained 7 bases not matched to a gene. The germline V gene has CDR1 SEHNR and CDR2 FQNEAQ (reference sequence). The CDR3 has 14 amino acids. The CDR3 reads CASSRGTVPYEQYF. CDR3 bases: TGTGCCAGCAGTCGTGGGACAGTTCCCTACGAGCAGTACTTC.

This chain links TRBV25-1 with TRBJ1-2; 8 bases align to TRBD1. The germline CDR1 and CDR2 sequences are MGHDK and SYGVNS. J gave up 4 bases and V 0 bases, and 4 bases lay outside the gene matches. This CDR3 region has 15 residues. The CDR3 coding sequence is TGTGCCAGCAGTGAATACGGCAGGGGGCTCTATGGCTACACCTTC. Amino acid sequence: CASSEYGRGLYGYTF.

The chain uses TRBV11-2 and TRBJ2-2, with 14 bases identical to TRBD2. Germline V gives CDR1 SGHAT, CDR2 FQNNGV. CDR3 size: 16 residues. Losses at the gene ends were 5 bases for V and 7 bases for J; bases not matched to a gene: 6. The CDR3 reads CASSPGLAGAGGELFF. CDR3 DNA sequence: TGTGCCAGCAGCCCGGGACTAGCGGGAGCCGGCGGGGAGCTGTTTTTT.

The rearrangement uses TRBV27 and TRBJ2-7; TRBD2 agrees at 13 bases. Unmatched junction bases numbered 5, after V lost 3 bases and J lost 9 bases. The CDR3 is 14 residues long. Germline loops: CDR1 MNHEY, CDR2 SMNVEV (reference sequence). The CDR3 region has the DNA TGTGCCAGCAGTTTCACTAGCGGGAGGGCCCCGCAGTACTTC. It is translated as CASSFTSGRAPQYF.

V usage is TRBV7-9 and J usage is TRBJ2-7; 8 bases line up with TRBD1. Per germline, CDR1 SEHNR and CDR2 FQNEAQ (reference sequence). Unmatched junction bases numbered 7, after V lost 7 bases and J lost 5 bases. The CDR3 loop spans 13 amino acids. CDR3 DNA: TGTGCCAGCACCCAGCCAGGGGGCCACGAGCAGTACTTC. Translating gives CASTQPGGHEQYF.

The chain carries TRBV4-1 and TRBJ2-1, with 9 bases lining up with TRBD2. V dropped 4 bases and J dropped 5; count of bases not matched to a gene: 6. The CDR3 is 15 residues long. The V gene's germline CDR1 is MGHRA and CDR2 YSYEKL. The CDR3 DNA sequence: TGCGCCAGCAGCCCCAGGACTAGCGCAGACAATGAGCAGTTCTTC. Protein sequence: CASSPRTSADNEQFF.

V is TRBV9 and J is TRBJ2-7; D unclear. This CDR3 spans 14 amino acids. V was clipped by 0 bases and J by 4 bases, with 11 bases between them. Germline V gives CDR1 SGDLS, CDR2 YYNGEE. CDR3: CASSVAEFQYEQYF. The CDR3 bases are TGTGCCAGCAGCGTAGCGGAGTTTCAATACGAGCAGTACTTC.